This T cell receptor (beta chain) was sequenced during a study of T cell responses to AZD1222 COVID-19 vaccine. Study outcomes and limitations: Receipt of two AZD1222 doses was followed by a rise in Spike-specific TCR breadth and depth.

Clones were sequenced by immunoSEQ multiplex PCR, and TCRdb holds only the in-frame ones, with some missing. The sample shows about 86,000 clones, 70% to 85% of them seen only once. This clone is a singleton in its sample. Its antigen is unidentified. The CDR3 runs to 13 residues. V gave up 4 bases and J gave up 15 bases, with 18 bases separating them. The germline V gene has CDR1 SNHLY and CDR2 FYNNEI. This receptor was obtained from an adult in good health. The rearrangement links TRBV2 to TRBJ1-4; weak D call: TRBD1 (5 bases). Source: peripheral blood, taken on day 0 of AZD1222 vaccination. This CDR3 is CASSGNPGTHVFF. The CDR3 DNA reads as TGTGCCAGCAGTGGGAACCCCGGGACCCATGTGTTTTTT.